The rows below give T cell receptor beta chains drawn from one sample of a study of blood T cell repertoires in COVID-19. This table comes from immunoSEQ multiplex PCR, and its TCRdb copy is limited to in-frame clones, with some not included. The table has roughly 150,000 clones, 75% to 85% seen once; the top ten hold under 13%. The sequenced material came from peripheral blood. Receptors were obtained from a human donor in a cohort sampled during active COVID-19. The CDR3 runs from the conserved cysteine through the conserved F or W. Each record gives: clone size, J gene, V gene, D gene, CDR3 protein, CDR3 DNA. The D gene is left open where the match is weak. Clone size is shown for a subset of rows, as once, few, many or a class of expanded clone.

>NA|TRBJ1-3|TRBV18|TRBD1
CASSATGGSSGNTIYF
TGTGCCAGCTCAGCGACAGGGGGTAGCTCTGGAAACACCATATATTTT
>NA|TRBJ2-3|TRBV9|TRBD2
CASSVWGGQKSDTQYF
TGTGCCAGCAGCGTGTGGGGGGGTCAAAAATCAGATACGCAGTATTTT
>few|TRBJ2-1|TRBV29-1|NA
CSVFSSAASYNEQFF
TGCAGCGTTTTTAGTTCTGCGGCCTCCTACAATGAGCAGTTCTTC
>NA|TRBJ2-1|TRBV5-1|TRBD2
CASSWLAGGPGLHNEQFF
TGCGCCAGCAGCTGGCTAGCGGGGGGGCCGGGGCTACACAATGAGCAGTTCTTC
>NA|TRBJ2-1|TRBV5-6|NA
CASSLRAGQFF
TGTGCCAGCAGCTTGCGCGCGGGGCAGTTCTTC
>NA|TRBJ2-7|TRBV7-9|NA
CASSLSNYEQYF
TGTGCCAGCAGCTTAAGCAACTACGAGCAGTACTTC
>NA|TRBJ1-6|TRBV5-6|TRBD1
CASRKSGTGEYNLPLHF
TGTGCCAGCAGGAAATCCGGGACAGGTGAATATAATTTACCCCTCCACTTT
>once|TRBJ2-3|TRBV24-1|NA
CATSDSSAAPTDTQYF
TGTGCCACCAGTGATTCCTCGGCGGCCCCGACAGATACGCAGTATTTT
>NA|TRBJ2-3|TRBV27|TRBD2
CASSLLAGGYTDTQYF
TGTGCCAGCAGTTTATTAGCGGGAGGGTACACAGATACGCAGTATTTT
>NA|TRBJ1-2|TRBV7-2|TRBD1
CASSSGGTVYGYTF
TGTGCCAGCAGCTCTGGCGGGACAGTCTATGGCTACACCTTC
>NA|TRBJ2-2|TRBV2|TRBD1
CASRQGANRDTGELFF
TGTGCCAGCCGCCAGGGGGCGAATCGGGACACCGGGGAGCTGTTTTTT
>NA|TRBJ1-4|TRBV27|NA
CASRGGEWREKLFF
TGTGCCAGCAGGGGAGGTGAATGGAGGGAAAAACTGTTTTTT
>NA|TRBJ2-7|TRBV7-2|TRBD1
CASSLVGQGSSYEQYF
TGTGCCAGCAGCTTAGTGGGACAGGGCTCCTCCTACGAGCAGTACTTC
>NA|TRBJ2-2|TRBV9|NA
CASSVKGGVFANTGELFF
TGTGCCAGCAGCGTAAAGGGCGGGGTTTTCGCGAACACCGGGGAGCTGTTTTTT
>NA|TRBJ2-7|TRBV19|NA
CASSDGGTDGYEQYF
TGTGCCAGTAGTGATGGGGGGACGGACGGATACGAGCAGTACTTC
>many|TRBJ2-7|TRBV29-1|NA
CSVLTTGSSYEQYF
TGCAGCGTCCTCACGACAGGCTCCTCCTACGAGCAGTACTTC
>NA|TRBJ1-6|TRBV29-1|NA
CSVKTGTSNSPLHF
TGCAGCGTAAAAACAGGGACCAGTAACTCACCCCTCCACTTT
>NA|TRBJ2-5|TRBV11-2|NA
CASTRGGQGGVETQYF
TGTGCCAGCACTAGGGGGGGGCAGGGTGGTGTAGAGACCCAGTACTTC
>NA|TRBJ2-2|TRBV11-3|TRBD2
CASSLRGVGELFF
TGTGCCAGCAGCTTACGGGGGGTCGGGGAGCTGTTTTTT
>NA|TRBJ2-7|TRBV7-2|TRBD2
CASSFLAGPTYEQYF
TGTGCCAGCAGCTTCCTAGCGGGACCGACCTACGAGCAGTACTTC
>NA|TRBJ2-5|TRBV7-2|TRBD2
CASSSGLASETQYF
TGTGCCAGCAGCTCGGGACTAGCAAGCGAGACCCAGTACTTC
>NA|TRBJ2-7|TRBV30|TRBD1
CAWNLGQEYEQYF
TGTGCCTGGAATTTGGGACAGGAGTACGAGCAGTACTTC
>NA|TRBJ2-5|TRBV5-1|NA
CASSLLSRETQYF
TGCGCCAGCAGCTTGCTTAGCAGAGAGACCCAGTACTTC
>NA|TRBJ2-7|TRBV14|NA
CASSLVTYEQYF
TGTGCCAGCAGTCTAGTCACCTACGAGCAGTACTTC
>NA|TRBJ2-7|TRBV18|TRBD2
CASSPGLAGDSYEQYF
TGTGCCAGCTCACCCGGACTAGCGGGGGACTCCTACGAGCAGTACTTC
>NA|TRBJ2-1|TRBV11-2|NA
CASSSLLGGSDEQFF
TGTGCCAGCAGCTCACTCCTTGGGGGCTCGGATGAGCAGTTCTTC
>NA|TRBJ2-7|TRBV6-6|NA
CASSYGRGGHEQYF
TGTGCCAGCAGTTACGGGCGGGGAGGCCACGAGCAGTACTTC